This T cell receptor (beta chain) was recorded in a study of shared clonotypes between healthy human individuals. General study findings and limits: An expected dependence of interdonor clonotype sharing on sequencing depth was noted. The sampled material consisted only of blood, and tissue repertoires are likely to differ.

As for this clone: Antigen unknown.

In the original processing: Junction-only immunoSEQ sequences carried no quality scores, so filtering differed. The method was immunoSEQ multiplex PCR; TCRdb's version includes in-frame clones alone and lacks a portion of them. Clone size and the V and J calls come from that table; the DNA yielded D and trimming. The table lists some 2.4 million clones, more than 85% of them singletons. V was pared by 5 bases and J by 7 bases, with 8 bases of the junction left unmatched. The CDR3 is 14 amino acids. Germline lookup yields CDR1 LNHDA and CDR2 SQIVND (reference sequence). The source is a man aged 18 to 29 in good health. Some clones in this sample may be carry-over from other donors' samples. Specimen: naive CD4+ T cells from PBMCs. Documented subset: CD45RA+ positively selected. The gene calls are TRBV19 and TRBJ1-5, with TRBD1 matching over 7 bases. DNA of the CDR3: TGTGCCAGTAGTTCGACAGGGACGGAGCAGCCCCAGCATTTT. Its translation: CASSSTGTEQPQHF. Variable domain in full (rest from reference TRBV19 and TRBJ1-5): DGGITQSPKYLFRKEGQNVTLSCEQNLNHDAMYWYRQDPGQGLRLIYYSQIVNDFQKGDIAEGYSVSREKKESFPLTVTSAQKNPTAFYLCASSSTGTEQPQHFGDGTRLSIL.